This T cell receptor (beta chain) was identified in a study of blood T cell repertoires in COVID-19. Overall study context: There were acute and convalescent COVID-19 samples, and they came from the United States, Italy and Spain. PBMCs, B-cell-depleted T cells, or T cells were the source of the cDNA or gDNA that made up the material.

Two negative PCRs, clearance, or symptom resolution were required of recovered Cohort 3 donors. Data came from immunoSEQ multiplex PCR; TCRdb stores just in-frame clones and leaves some out. Among more than 200,000 clones listed, around 87% were seen once. V lost 4 bases to trimming and J lost 1 base, with 8 bases between them. This CDR3 has 14 residues. In germline, CDR1 is MRHNA, CDR2 SNTAGT. The rearrangement joins TRBV6-4 to TRBJ2-1; D is perhaps TRBD2 (6 bases). The sample comprised PBMCs or T cells enriched from blood (not recorded which). This TCR was sampled from a woman between 50 and 59 years old who had recovered from COVID-19. CDR3 nucleotide sequence: TGTGCCAGCAGTGCAAGCGGGTCCTACAATGAGCAGTTCTTC. Its translation is CASSASGSYNEQFF.